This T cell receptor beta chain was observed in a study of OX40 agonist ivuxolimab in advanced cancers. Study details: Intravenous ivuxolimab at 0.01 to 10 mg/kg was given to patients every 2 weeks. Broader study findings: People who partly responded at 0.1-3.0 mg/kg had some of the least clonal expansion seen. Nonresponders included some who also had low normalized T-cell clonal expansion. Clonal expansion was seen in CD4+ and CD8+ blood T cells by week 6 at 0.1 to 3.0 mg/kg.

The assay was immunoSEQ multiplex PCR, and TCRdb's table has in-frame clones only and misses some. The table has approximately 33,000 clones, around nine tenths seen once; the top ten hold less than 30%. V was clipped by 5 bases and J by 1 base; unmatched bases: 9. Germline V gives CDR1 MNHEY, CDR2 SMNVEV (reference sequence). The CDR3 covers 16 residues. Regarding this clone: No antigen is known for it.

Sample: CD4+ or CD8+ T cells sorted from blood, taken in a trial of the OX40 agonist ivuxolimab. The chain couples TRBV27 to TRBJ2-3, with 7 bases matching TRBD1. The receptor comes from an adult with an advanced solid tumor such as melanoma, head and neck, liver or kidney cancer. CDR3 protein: CASSPVTGAGTDTQYF. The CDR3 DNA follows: TGTGCCAGCAGTCCAGTTACAGGGGCGGGCACAGATACGCAGTATTTT.